This T cell receptor beta chain was recorded in a study of cytomegalovirus exposure and HLA in healthy donors. PCR employed 60 Vbeta and 13 Jbeta primers. The table came from immunoSEQ multiplex PCR; TCRdb's copy has only in-frame clones and leaves some out. The sample comprises tens of thousands of clones, 70% to 80% of which are singletons, and roughly 3% rests with the top ten. The V gene lost 0 bases and the J gene lost 6 bases, with 15 bases spanning the gap. This CDR3 is built from 15 residues. From germline, CDR1 is SGHVS and CDR2 FQNEAQ. The sample comprised PBMCs. This TCR was sampled from a man aged 45-65 years in good health and CMV-seropositive. The chain combines TRBV7-8 with TRBJ2-7; perhaps TRBD2 as D (5 bases). The CDR3 is CASSLAARGNSEQYF. In DNA form, the CDR3 reads TGTGCCAGCAGCTTAGCGGCCAGAGGGAATAGCGAGCAGTACTTC.